The next 6 T cell receptor beta chains were all read from a single sample in a study of OX40 agonist ivuxolimab in advanced cancers. Sequenced by immunoSEQ multiplex PCR; TCRdb stores in-frame clones only, minus some. Seen here are roughly 80,000 clones, around 80% observed once, and the top ten hold approximately 1.9%. Sequenced material: CD4+ or CD8+ T cells sorted from blood, taken in a trial of the OX40 agonist ivuxolimab. Every receptor here comes from an adult with an advanced solid tumor such as melanoma, head and neck, liver or kidney cancer.

The chain employs TRBV27 and TRBJ1-3, with D tentatively TRBD1 (5 bases). The germline V and J ends were trimmed by 6 bases and 4 bases, with 16 bases remaining between them. The CDR3 covers 15 residues. Germline values: CDR1 MNHEY, CDR2 SMNVEV (reference sequence). This CDR3 is CASRTTVGDGNTIYF. Here the CDR3 DNA reads TGTGCCAGCAGAACTACAGTAGGGGACGGAAACACCATATATTTT.

This sequence joins TRBV5-1 and TRBJ1-2, with D possibly TRBD1 on 5 matching bases. This CDR3 comprises 14 residues. V was clipped by 4 bases and J by 3 bases, with 13 bases between them. Germline-derived CDR1 and CDR2 are SGHRS and YFSETQ. For the CDR3, the DNA is TGCGCCAGCAGCCCTATGCAGGGACACTATGGCTACACCTTC. Its translation is CASSPMQGHYGYTF.

The rearrangement uses TRBV6-1 and TRBJ1-1; 9 bases are a match to TRBD1. Germline-derived CDR1 and CDR2 are MNHNS and SASEGT. The CDR3 extends over 20 amino acids. Trimming at V came to 2 bases and at J to 3 bases, leaving 19 bases not matched to a gene. DNA of the CDR3: TGTGCCAGCAGTGAACGCAAAAAAGGGACAGGGAGGAATCGGGACACTGAAGCTTTCTTT. It encodes CASSERKKGTGRNRDTEAFF.

The chain couples TRBV5-5 to TRBJ1-1; possible D gene TRBD1, 5 bases. This CDR3 region has 15 residues. CDR1 and CDR2 from the germline V gene are SGHKS and YYEKEE (reference sequence). V gave up 2 bases and J gave up 4 bases, with 15 bases separating them. The CDR3 nucleotides are TGTGCCAGCAGCTTAGTGGTCGGGGGGAGCACTGAAGCTTTCTTT. It yields the protein CASSLVVGGSTEAFF.

This clone was counted between two and nine times. J is TRBJ2-7 and V is TRBV15; maybe TRBD2 (5 bases). The CDR3 contains 17 residues. Germline V gives CDR1 LNHNV, CDR2 YYDKDF (reference sequence). Trimming shortened V by 0 bases and J by 0 bases, and 15 bases separated the two germline ends. The CDR3 reads CATSRDGLRRSSYEQYF. The CDR3 nucleotides read TGTGCCACCAGCAGAGATGGGCTGAGGAGGAGCTCCTACGAGCAGTACTTC.

The CDR3 reads CASSARRGLAVHEQYF. The CDR3 DNA sequence: TGTGCCAGCAGCGCCCGCAGGGGTCTTGCGGTCCACGAGCAGTACTTC. This rearrangement joins TRBV9 to TRBJ2-7, with D possibly matching TRBD1 (6 bases). CDR1 SGDLS and CDR2 YYNGEE come from the germline V gene. The V end was cut by 3 bases, the J end by 5 bases, with 21 bases between. This CDR3 spans 16 amino acids.